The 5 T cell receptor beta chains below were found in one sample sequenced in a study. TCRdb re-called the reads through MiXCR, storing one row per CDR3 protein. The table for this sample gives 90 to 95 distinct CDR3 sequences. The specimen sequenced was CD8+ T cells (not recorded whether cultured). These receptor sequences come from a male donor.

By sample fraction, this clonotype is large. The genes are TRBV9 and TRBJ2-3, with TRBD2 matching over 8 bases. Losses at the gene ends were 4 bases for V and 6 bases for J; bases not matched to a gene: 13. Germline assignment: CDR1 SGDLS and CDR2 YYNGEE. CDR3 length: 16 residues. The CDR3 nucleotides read TGTGCCAGCAGCCCTCTCGGGGGAGCGGGAGAGGATACGCAGTATTTT. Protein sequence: CASSPLGGAGEDTQYF.

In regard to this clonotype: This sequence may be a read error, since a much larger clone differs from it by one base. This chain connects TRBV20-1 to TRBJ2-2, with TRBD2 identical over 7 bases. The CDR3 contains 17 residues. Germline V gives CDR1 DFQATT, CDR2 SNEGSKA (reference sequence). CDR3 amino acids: CSARFEGGSRHTRELFF. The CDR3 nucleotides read TGCAGTGCTAGATTTGAGGGCGGGAGTAGACACACCAGGGAGCTGTTTTTT.

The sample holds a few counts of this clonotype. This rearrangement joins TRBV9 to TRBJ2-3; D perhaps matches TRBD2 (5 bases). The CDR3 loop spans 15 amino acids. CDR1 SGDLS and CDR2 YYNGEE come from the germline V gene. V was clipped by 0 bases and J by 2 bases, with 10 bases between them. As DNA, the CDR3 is TGTGCCAGCAGCGTAGTGGCGGAGGACACAGATACGCAGTATTTT. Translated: CASSVVAEDTDTQYF.

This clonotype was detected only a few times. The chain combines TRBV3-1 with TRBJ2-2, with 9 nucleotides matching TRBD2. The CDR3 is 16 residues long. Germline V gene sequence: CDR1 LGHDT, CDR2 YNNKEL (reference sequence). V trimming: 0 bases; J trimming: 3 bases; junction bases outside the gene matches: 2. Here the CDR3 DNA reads TGTGCCAGCAGCCAAGATCTAGCGGGGCACACCGGGGAGCTGTTTTTT. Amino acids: CASSQDLAGHTGELFF.

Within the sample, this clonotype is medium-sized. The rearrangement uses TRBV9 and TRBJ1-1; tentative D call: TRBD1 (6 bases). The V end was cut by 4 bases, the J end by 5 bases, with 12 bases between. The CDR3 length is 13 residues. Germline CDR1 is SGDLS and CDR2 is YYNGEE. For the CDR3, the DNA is TGTGCCAGCAGCTCTGAGGGGGATACTGAAGCTTTCTTT. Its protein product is CASSSEGDTEAFF. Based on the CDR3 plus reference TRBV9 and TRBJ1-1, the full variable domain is DSGVTQTPKHLITATGQRVTLRCSPRSGDLSVYWYQQSLDQGLQFLIQYYNGEERAKGNILERFSAQQFPDLHSELNLSSLELGDSALYFCASSSEGDTEAFFGQGTRLTVV.